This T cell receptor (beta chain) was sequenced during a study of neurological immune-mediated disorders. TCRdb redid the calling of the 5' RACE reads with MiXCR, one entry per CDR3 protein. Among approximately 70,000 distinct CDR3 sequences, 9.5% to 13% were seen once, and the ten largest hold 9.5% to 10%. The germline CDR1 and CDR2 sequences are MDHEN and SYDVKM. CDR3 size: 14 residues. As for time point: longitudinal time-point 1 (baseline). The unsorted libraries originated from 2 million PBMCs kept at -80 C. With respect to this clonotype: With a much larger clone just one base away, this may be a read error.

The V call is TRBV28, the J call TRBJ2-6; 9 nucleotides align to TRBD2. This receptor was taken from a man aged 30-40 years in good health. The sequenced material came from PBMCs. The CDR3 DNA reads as TGTGTCAGCGCGGGGGGGAGTGGGGCCAACGTCCTGACTTTC. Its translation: CVSAGGSGANVLTF.